The entry that follows covers one T cell receptor beta chain sequence. Clones were read by immunoSEQ multiplex PCR, and TCRdb kept only the in-frame ones, dropping some. This sample has about 68,000 clones, with roughly 86% found just once. This sample is drawn from a study of chemoradiotherapy in HPV16-positive cancers. Germline V gene lookup returns CDR1 GTSNPN and CDR2 SVGIG (reference sequence). J lost 8 bases, V lost 3 bases, and 5 bases had no gene match. The CDR3 has 13 amino acids. This sequence was found in a human donor with HPV-associated anogenital cancer. The genes are TRBV30 and TRBJ1-2; TRBD1 matches at 11 bases. Sequenced material: blood, taken from a patient who underwent chemoradiotherapy. CDR3 sequence: CAWRVGQGAGYTF. The CDR3 nucleotides are TGTGCCTGGAGGGTTGGACAGGGGGCAGGCTACACCTTC.